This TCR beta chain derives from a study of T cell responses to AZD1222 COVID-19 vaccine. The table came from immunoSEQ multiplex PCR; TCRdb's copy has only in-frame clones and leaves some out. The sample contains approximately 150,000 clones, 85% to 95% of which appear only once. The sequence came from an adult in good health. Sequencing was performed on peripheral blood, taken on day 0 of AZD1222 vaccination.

DNA for the CDR3: TGTGCCAGGATACCAGGGATAGGGAATGAGCAGTTCTTC. It translates to CARIPGIGNEQFF. J is TRBJ2-1 and V is TRBV2; tentatively, D is TRBD1 (5 bases). The CDR3 totals 13 residues. The germline gives CDR1 SNHLY, CDR2 FYNNEI. V lost 9 bases and J lost 7, with 16 bases in between. The full variable domain, rest sourced from reference TRBV2 and TRBJ2-1, is EPEVTQTPSHQVTQMGQEVILRCVPISNHLYFYWYRQILGQKVEFLVSFYNNEISEKSEIFDDQFSVERPDGSNFTLKIRSTKLEDSAMYFCARIPGIGNEQFFGPGTRLTVL.